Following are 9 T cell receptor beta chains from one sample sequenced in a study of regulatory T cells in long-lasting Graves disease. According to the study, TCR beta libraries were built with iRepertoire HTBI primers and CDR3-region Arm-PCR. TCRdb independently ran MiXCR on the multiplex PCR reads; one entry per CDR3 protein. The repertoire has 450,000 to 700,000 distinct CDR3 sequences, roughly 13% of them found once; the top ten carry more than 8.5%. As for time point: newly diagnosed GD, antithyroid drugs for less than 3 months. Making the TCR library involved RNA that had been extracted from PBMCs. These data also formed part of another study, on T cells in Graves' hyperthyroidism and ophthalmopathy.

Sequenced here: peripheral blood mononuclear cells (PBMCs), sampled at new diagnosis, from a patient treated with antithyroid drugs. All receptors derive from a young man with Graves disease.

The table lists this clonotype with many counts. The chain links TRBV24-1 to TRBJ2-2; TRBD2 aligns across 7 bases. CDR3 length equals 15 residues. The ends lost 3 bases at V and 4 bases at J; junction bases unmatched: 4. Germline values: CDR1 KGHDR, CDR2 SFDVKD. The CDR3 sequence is CATSDLAVSTGELFF. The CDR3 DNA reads TGTGCCACCAGTGATCTAGCGGTTAGCACCGGGGAGCTGTTTTTT.

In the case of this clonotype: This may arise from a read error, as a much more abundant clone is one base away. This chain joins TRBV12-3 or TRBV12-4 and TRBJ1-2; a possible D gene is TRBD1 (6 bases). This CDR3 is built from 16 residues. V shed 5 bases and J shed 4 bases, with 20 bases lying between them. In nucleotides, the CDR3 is TGTGCCAGCAGTCCCGCGTCCGGACAGCACTTCTATGGCTACACCTTC. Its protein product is CASSPASGQHFYGYTF.

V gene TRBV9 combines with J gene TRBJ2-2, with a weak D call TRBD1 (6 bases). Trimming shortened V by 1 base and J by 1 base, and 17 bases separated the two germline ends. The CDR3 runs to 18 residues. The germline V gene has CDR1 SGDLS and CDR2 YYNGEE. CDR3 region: CASSVLASATGNTGELFF. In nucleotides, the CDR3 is TGTGCCAGCAGCGTATTAGCGAGCGCGACAGGGAACACCGGGGAGCTGTTTTTT.

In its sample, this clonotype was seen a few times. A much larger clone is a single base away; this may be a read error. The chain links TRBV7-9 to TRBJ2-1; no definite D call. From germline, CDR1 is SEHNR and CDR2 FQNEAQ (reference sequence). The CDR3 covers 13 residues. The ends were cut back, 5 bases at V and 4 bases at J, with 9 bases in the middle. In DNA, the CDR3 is TGTGCCAGCAGCCCCACAGAGTACAATGAGCAGTTCTTC. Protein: CASSPTEYNEQFF.

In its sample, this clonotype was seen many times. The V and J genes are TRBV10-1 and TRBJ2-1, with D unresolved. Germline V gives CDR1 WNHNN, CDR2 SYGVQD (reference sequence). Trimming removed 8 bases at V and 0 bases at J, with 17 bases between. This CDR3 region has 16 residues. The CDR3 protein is CASSIVRFSSYNEQFF. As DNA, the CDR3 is TGCGCCAGCTCGATAGTCAGATTTAGCTCCTACAATGAGCAGTTCTTC.

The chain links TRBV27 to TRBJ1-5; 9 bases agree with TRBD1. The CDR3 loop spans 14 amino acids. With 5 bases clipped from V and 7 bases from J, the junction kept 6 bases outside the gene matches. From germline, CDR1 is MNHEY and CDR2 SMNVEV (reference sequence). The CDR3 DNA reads TGTGCCAGCAGTCAGGGACAGGGAAGCCAGCCCCAGCATTTT. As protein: CASSQGQGSQPQHF.

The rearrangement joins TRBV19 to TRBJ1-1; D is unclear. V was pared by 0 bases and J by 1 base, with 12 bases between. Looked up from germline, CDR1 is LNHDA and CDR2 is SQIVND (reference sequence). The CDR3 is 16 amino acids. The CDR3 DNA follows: TGTGCCAGTAGTATAGACGGCCGGGATGGGAACACTGAAGCTTTCTTT. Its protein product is CASSIDGRDGNTEAFF.

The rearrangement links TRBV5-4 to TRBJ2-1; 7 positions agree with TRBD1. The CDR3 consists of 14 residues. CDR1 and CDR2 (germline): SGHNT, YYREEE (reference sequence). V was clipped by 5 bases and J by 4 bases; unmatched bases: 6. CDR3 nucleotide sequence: TGTGCCAGCAGGGAGAGGGGGCGATACAATGAGCAGTTCTTC. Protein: CASRERGRYNEQFF. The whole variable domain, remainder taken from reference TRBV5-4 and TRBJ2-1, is ETGVTQSPTHLIKTRGQQVTLRCSSQSGHNTVSWYQQALGQGPQFIFQYYREEENGRGNFPPRFSGLQFPNYSSELNVNALELDDSALYLCASRERGRYNEQFFGPGTRLTVL.

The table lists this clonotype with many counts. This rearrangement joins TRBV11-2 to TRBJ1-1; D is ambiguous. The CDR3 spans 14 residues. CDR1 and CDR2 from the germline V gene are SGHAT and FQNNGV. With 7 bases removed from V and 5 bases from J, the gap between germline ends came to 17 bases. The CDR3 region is CASTRLRLGTEAFF. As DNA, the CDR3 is TGTGCCAGCACCCGCCTACGGTTGGGAACTGAAGCTTTCTTT.